Each of the 29 T cell receptor beta chains below was sequenced from the same sample in a study of shared clonotypes between healthy human individuals (dated by TCRdb to about 2020). Library preparation used the immunoSEQ multiplex PCR assay. TCRdb mirrors the immuneACCESS table, restricted to in-frame sequences. Some clones are absent from its copies; in checked studies, under half trace to an unresolved V gene, and the reason for the others is unknown. The sample data list fewer than 350,000 clones, and around 86% of these were observed just once. The ten largest clones take up about a sixth of the sample. Sequencing was done on a sample of memory CD8+ T cells sorted from blood. The cell subset or site label of this sample denotes: CD45RO+ cells pooled with CCR7-negative TemRA cells. The receptors originated from a man between 18 and 29 years old in good health.

This chain connects TRBV27 to TRBJ2-5; tentative D call: TRBD1 (5 bases). There are 14 residues in the CDR3. Germline values: CDR1 MNHEY, CDR2 SMNVEV (reference sequence). Trimming pared 5 bases from V and 2 bases from J, leaving 12 bases between. The CDR3 DNA reads TGTGCCAGCAGTCCGCTGACAGAACAAGAGACCCAGTACTTC. It translates to CASSPLTEQETQYF.

This chain connects TRBV10-1 to TRBJ2-7; TRBD1 matches 10 bases. With V trimmed by 4 bases and J by 5 bases, 8 bases remained unmatched. This CDR3 contains 15 residues. Per germline, CDR1 WNHNN and CDR2 SYGVQD (reference sequence). CDR3 nucleotides: TGCGCCAGCAGTGGCGAAAGGACAGGGGGAAACGAGCAGTACTTC. It is translated as CASSGERTGGNEQYF.

The V and J genes are TRBV18 and TRBJ2-7, with 9 bases aligning to TRBD1. This CDR3 has 16 residues. Trimming at V came to 3 bases and at J to 1 base, leaving 7 bases not matched to a gene. The V gene's germline CDR1 is KGHSH and CDR2 LQKENI. The CDR3 nucleotides are TGTGCCAGCTCACCGCGAATGGACAGGGGATCCTACGAGCAGTACTTC. Its translation: CASSPRMDRGSYEQYF.

This clone was picked up a small number of times. This sequence joins TRBV30 and TRBJ2-7, with D possibly matching TRBD1 (8 bases). Germline CDR1 reads GTSNPN; CDR2 reads SVGIG (reference sequence). V lost 3 bases to trimming and J lost 2 bases, with 14 bases between them. CDR3 length: 14 residues. The CDR3 DNA is TGTGCCTGGAGATCACAGGGGGGGACCTACGAGCAGTACTTC. Protein product: CAWRSQGGTYEQYF.

J is TRBJ1-2 and V is TRBV2, with 9 nucleotides matching TRBD1. The CDR3 sequence is 13 residues long. V was pared by 5 bases and J by 12 bases, with 10 bases of the junction left unmatched. CDR1 and CDR2 (germline): SNHLY, FYNNEI. The CDR3 loop reads CASSPPGTGIHTF. The DNA for the CDR3 is TGTGCCAGCAGTCCCCCCGGGACAGGGATCCACACCTTC.

The chain carries TRBV5-1 and TRBJ2-7, with 11 bases identical to TRBD2. The CDR3 is 18 amino acids. Germline V gene lookup returns CDR1 SGHRS and CDR2 YFSETQ. Unmatched junction bases numbered 15, after V lost 4 bases and J lost 3 bases. The DNA for the CDR3 is TGCGCCAGCAGCAACCCGACTAGCGGGGCGACCTATAGCTACGAGCAGTACTTC. Its translation: CASSNPTSGATYSYEQYF.

In its sample, this clone was seen many times. The genes are TRBV27 and TRBJ2-7, with a possible D match to TRBD1 (6 bases). Germline CDR1 is MNHEY and CDR2 is SMNVEV (reference sequence). V lost 4 bases to trimming and J lost 2 bases, with 12 bases between them. The CDR3 spans 14 residues. The CDR3 nucleotides read TGTGCCAGCAGTTCTGACTGGACAGCCTACGAGCAGTACTTC. It codes for CASSSDWTAYEQYF.

This chain joins TRBV10-3 and TRBJ1-1; no clear D gene. This CDR3 comprises 17 residues. The V end was cut by 5 bases, the J end by 0 bases, with 19 bases between. CDR1 and CDR2 (germline): ENHRY, SYGVKD. The CDR3: CAISIRPRVVMNTEAFF. In DNA, the CDR3 is TGTGCCATCAGTATAAGACCAAGGGTCGTTATGAACACTGAAGCTTTCTTT.

The chain carries TRBV4-3 and TRBJ2-2; 8 positions agree with TRBD1. In germline, CDR1 is LGHNA, CDR2 YSLEER. Trimming took 3 bases from V and 5 from J; bases not matched to a gene: 5. CDR3 length equals 15 residues. The CDR3 DNA follows: TGCGCCAGCAGCCACCAGGGGGCGGGTACCGGGGAGCTGTTTTTT. Protein sequence: CASSHQGAGTGELFF.

This sequence joins TRBV27 and TRBJ1-1, with 9 bases identical to TRBD1. CDR1 MNHEY and CDR2 SMNVEV come from the germline V gene (reference sequence). V trimming: 2 bases; J trimming: 6 bases; junction bases outside the gene matches: 10. There are 16 residues in the CDR3. The CDR3 nucleotides are TGTGCCAGCAGTTTAAGGGGGTGGACAGGGGAGTCTGAAGCTTTCTTT. Protein product: CASSLRGWTGESEAFF.

This rearrangement joins TRBV27 to TRBJ1-5; D call uncertain. The CDR3 extends over 17 amino acids. CDR1 MNHEY and CDR2 SMNVEV come from the germline V gene (reference sequence). V lost 4 bases and J lost 0, with 16 bases in between. CDR3 protein: CASSYGSPRVSNQPQHF. The CDR3 coding sequence is TGTGCCAGCAGTTATGGCAGCCCACGGGTTAGCAATCAGCCCCAGCATTTT.

The chain recombines TRBV5-8 with TRBJ1-5; D gene unclear. Trimming stripped 2 bases from V and 7 bases from J, with 7 bases between. The germline CDR1 and CDR2 sequences are SGHTS and YDEGEE. This CDR3 has 12 residues. CDR3 in DNA: TGTGCCAGCAGCTTTTCAGCACAGCCCCAGCATTTT. Residues: CASSFSAQPQHF.

The chain has TRBV7-6 and TRBJ2-3; D not certain. Trimming shortened V by 2 bases and J by 1 base, and 4 bases separated the two germline ends. Germline V gives CDR1 SGHVS, CDR2 FNYEAQ. There are 13 residues in the CDR3. CDR3 protein: CASSLLGTDTQYF. CDR3 coding DNA: TGTGCCAGCAGCTTACTCGGCACAGATACGCAGTATTTT.

The rearrangement uses TRBV5-4 and TRBJ2-1; D remains ambiguous. V was pared by 0 bases and J by 6 bases, with 4 bases between. CDR1 is SGHNT, CDR2 YYREEE, per germline (reference sequence). CDR3 length: 12 residues. The CDR3 DNA is TGTGCCAGCAGCTTGGCTCTCAATGAGCAGTTCTTC. It is translated as CASSLALNEQFF.

The CDR3 reads CASSSNRGLYEQYF. The CDR3 region has the DNA TGTGCCAGCAGCTCTAACAGGGGGCTCTACGAGCAGTACTTC. The rearrangement joins TRBV7-8 to TRBJ2-7, with TRBD1 matching 9 bases. Trimming took 4 bases from V and 3 from J; bases not matched to a gene: 4. The CDR3 consists of 14 residues. Germline V gene sequence: CDR1 SGHVS, CDR2 FQNEAQ. Looking up the rest from reference TRBV7-8 and TRBJ2-7 gives the full variable domain: GAGVSQSPRYKVAKRGQDVALRCDPISGHVSLFWYQQALGQGPEFLTYFQNEAQLDKSGLPSDRFFAERPEGSVSTLKIQRTQQEDSAVYLCASSSNRGLYEQYFGPGTRLTVT.

The genes are TRBV10-2 and TRBJ2-2, with 7 positions matching TRBD1. Germline CDR1 WSHSY, CDR2 SAAADI. The CDR3 consists of 13 residues. With V trimmed by 7 bases and J by 7 bases, 6 bases remained unmatched. CDR3 nucleotides: TGCGCCAGCACTGACAGGGCTAGCGGGGAGCTGTTTTTT. Translated: CASTDRASGELFF.

Only one count was recorded for this clone. V is TRBV5-4 and J is TRBJ1-6; D is undetermined. Germline CDR1 SGHNT, CDR2 YYREEE (reference sequence). V lost 3 bases to trimming and J lost 0 bases, with 13 bases between them. This CDR3 has 17 amino acids. The CDR3 loop reads CASSSWTGYSYNSPLHF. CDR3 nucleotide sequence: TGTGCCAGCAGCTCATGGACGGGGTACTCCTATAATTCACCCCTCCACTTT.

The chain combines TRBV9 with TRBJ2-2, with TRBD2 as a possible D gene (5 bases). The CDR3 is made up of 12 amino acids. Germline V lookup: CDR1 SGDLS, CDR2 YYNGEE. Trimming took 7 bases from V and 6 from J, leaving 10 bases between them. DNA for the CDR3: TGTGCCAGCCGGACTGGGGCCGGGGAGCTGTTTTTT. Protein product: CASRTGAGELFF.

The chain is built from TRBV5-6 and TRBJ2-5; D is ambiguous. The germline gives CDR1 SGHDT, CDR2 YYEEEE. This CDR3 is 13 amino acids long. V was cut by 2 bases and J by 2 bases, with 7 bases left in between. CDR3 in amino acids: CASSFSHQETQYF. The DNA of the CDR3 is TGTGCCAGCAGCTTCTCCCATCAAGAGACCCAGTACTTC.

The CDR3 reads CASSLPDFYEQYF. DNA for the CDR3: TGTGCCAGCAGCTTGCCCGACTTCTACGAGCAGTACTTC. The chain recombines TRBV7-9 with TRBJ2-7; D uncertain. The CDR3 covers 13 residues. Looked up from germline, CDR1 is SEHNR and CDR2 is FQNEAQ (reference sequence). Trimming pared 3 bases from V and 3 bases from J, leaving 9 bases between.

This chain uses TRBV27 with TRBJ2-1; TRBD1 aligns across 7 bases. J was trimmed by 7 bases and V by 3 bases; bases with no gene match: 12. The CDR3 contains 16 residues. In germline, CDR1 is MNHEY, CDR2 SMNVEV (reference sequence). This CDR3 reads CASSFRPGGPENEQFF. The CDR3 bases are TGTGCCAGCAGTTTCCGACCAGGGGGTCCGGAGAATGAGCAGTTCTTC.

The V and J genes are TRBV4-3 and TRBJ2-1, with 9 positions matching TRBD2. Per germline, CDR1 LGHNA and CDR2 YSLEER. This CDR3 spans 17 amino acids. With 0 bases clipped from V and 4 bases from J, the junction kept 7 bases outside the gene matches. The CDR3 loop reads CASSQDGGLAGYNEQFF. DNA of the CDR3: TGCGCCAGCAGCCAAGACGGGGGGCTAGCGGGATACAATGAGCAGTTCTTC.

V usage is TRBV6-5 and J usage is TRBJ2-7; 10 nucleotides line up with TRBD2. V lost 5 bases, J lost 4 bases, and 8 bases stayed unmatched. The V gene's germline CDR1 is MNHEY and CDR2 SVGAGI. The CDR3 consists of 15 residues. This chain's CDR3 is CASSTLAGNGYEQYF. The CDR3 nucleotides are TGTGCCAGCAGTACACTAGCGGGAAACGGATACGAGCAGTACTTC.

This rearrangement joins TRBV28 to TRBJ1-2; D is uncertain. Deletions cut 3 bases from V and 6 bases from J, with 26 bases between. The CDR3 runs to 18 residues. Looked up from germline, CDR1 is MDHEN and CDR2 is SYDVKM. CDR3 loop: CASSFRKLEEAFLNGYTF. The CDR3 bases are TGTGCCAGCAGTTTTCGGAAGCTAGAGGAAGCATTCCTCAATGGCTACACCTTC.

V is TRBV4-1 and J is TRBJ2-7; D possibly corresponds to TRBD2 (5 bases). Per the germline V gene, CDR1 is MGHRA and CDR2 is YSYEKL. Between the trimmed V and J ends, which lost 1 base and 3 bases, there was a span of 13 bases. CDR3 length: 15 residues. The CDR3 region has the DNA TGCGCCAGCAGCCAAGGTCATGGACTTCTCTACGAGCAGTACTTC. Its protein product is CASSQGHGLLYEQYF.

The chain is built from TRBV27 and TRBJ1-2; the match to TRBD1 covers 8 bases. This CDR3 region has 14 residues. J lost 8 bases, V lost 3 bases, and 8 bases had no gene match. Germline loops: CDR1 MNHEY, CDR2 SMNVEV (reference sequence). CDR3 region: CASSLAGGASGYTF. The CDR3 DNA reads TGTGCCAGCAGTTTGGCAGGGGGCGCTTCGGGCTACACCTTC.

The genes are TRBV29-1 and TRBJ2-1, with 8 bases that match TRBD1. Per the germline V gene, CDR1 is SQVTM and CDR2 is ANQGSEA. The CDR3 is made up of 12 amino acids. V dropped 5 bases and J dropped 7; count of bases not matched to a gene: 4. CDR3 loop: CSVQQGANEQFF. The CDR3 nucleotides are TGCAGCGTTCAGCAGGGGGCGAATGAGCAGTTCTTC.

This CDR3 reads CASSPDRADYEQYF. The CDR3 DNA reads TGTGCCAGCAGTCCCGACAGGGCAGACTACGAGCAGTACTTC. The V gene is TRBV6-5, the J gene TRBJ2-7; TRBD1 aligns across 7 bases. Trimming cost V 5 bases and J 3 bases; bases outside gene matches: 7. The germline CDR1 and CDR2 sequences are MNHEY and SVGAGI. CDR3 size: 14 residues.

CDR3 amino acids: CASSPGQGLTEAFF. The CDR3 DNA follows: TGCGCCAGCAGCCCCGGACAGGGTTTAACTGAAGCTTTCTTT. The chain carries TRBV5-1 and TRBJ1-1, with 8 bases fitting TRBD1. The V gene end was trimmed by 4 bases and the J gene end by 5 bases; junction bases not matched to a gene: 7. The CDR3 contains 14 residues. Germline V gene sequence: CDR1 SGHRS, CDR2 YFSETQ.